Listed below are T cell receptor beta chains from one sample, sequenced in a study of blood T cell repertoires in COVID-19. Some clones are missing from TCRdb's copy, which holds only in-frame ones; the method was immunoSEQ multiplex PCR. This sample has about 74,000 clones, with about four fifths found just once. Sequenced input: peripheral blood. The receptors originated from a man in his 70s with acute or convalescent COVID-19. CDR3s include the opening cysteine and the closing phenylalanine or tryptophan. The D gene is left open where the match is weak. Clone size is shown for a subset of rows, as once, few, many or a class of expanded clone.

D gene	J gene	V gene	clone size	CDR3 DNA	CDR3 protein
.	TRBJ2-3	TRBV13	.	TGTGCCAGCAGCTCTAGCACAGATACGCAGTATTTT	CASSSSTDTQYF
TRBD2	TRBJ2-1	TRBV19	.	TGTGCCAGTAGTCCCCGGGGGGGGTCCCTCTACAATGAGCAGTTCTTC	CASSPRGGSLYNEQFF
.	TRBJ1-2	TRBV24-1	many	TGTGCCACCAGTGATTTTCTGGGGGCTGGCTACACCTTC	CATSDFLGAGYTF
.	TRBJ1-2	TRBV19	.	TGTGCCAGTAGTATAGACCCAGTTTCAGGTGGCTACACCTTC	CASSIDPVSGGYTF
.	TRBJ1-4	TRBV12-3/TRBV12-4	.	TGTGCCAGCAGGGCGGGACCCCGGGAAAAACTGTTTTTT	CASRAGPREKLFF
.	TRBJ2-3	TRBV5-1	.	TGCGCCAGCAGCTTGGCTTTTTTAGGCAGGGCGTTCACAGATACGCAGTATTTT	CASSLAFLGRAFTDTQYF
.	TRBJ2-7	TRBV5-6	.	TGTGCCAGCAGCTGGAGGAAAGACGAGCAGTACTTC	CASSWRKDEQYF
TRBD2	TRBJ2-2	TRBV7-3	.	TGTGCCAGCAGCTTGGCTAGCGGCACCGGGGAGCTGTTTTTT	CASSLASGTGELFF
.	TRBJ1-2	TRBV24-1	.	TGTGCCACCAGTGGTCCCGGAGGGTATGGCTACACCTTC	CATSGPGGYGYTF
.	TRBJ1-2	TRBV6-2/TRBV6-3	.	TGTGCCAGCAGTTACGGGCCCCCGCCTGCTAACTATGGCTACACCTTC	CASSYGPPPANYGYTF
.	TRBJ1-5	TRBV4-1	.	TGCGCCAGCAGCCTCCGGAGTGGGAATCAGCCCCAGCATTTT	CASSLRSGNQPQHF
.	TRBJ1-4	TRBV7-2	few	TGTGCCAGCAGCTTAGGCTACAGTCGTAATGAAAAACTGTTTTTT	CASSLGYSRNEKLFF
.	TRBJ1-2	TRBV24-1	.	TGTGCCACCAGTCAGGGGTCGACTAACTATGGCTACACCTTC	CATSQGSTNYGYTF
.	TRBJ2-5	TRBV7-8	.	TGTGCCAGCAGCATAAGCGCCGGGACCCAGTACTTC	CASSISAGTQYF
TRBD1	TRBJ1-2	TRBV6-5	few	TGTGCCAGCAGCGGACAGGGGATTAACTATGGCTACACCTTC	CASSGQGINYGYTF
TRBD2	TRBJ2-5	TRBV9	.	TGTGCCAGCAGCCTTCAGCGGGAGAGTAAGGAGACCCAGTACTTC	CASSLQRESKETQYF
.	TRBJ1-2	TRBV7-9	.	TGTGCCAGCAGCCCCGGGCAACTAGCTAACTATGGCTACACCTTC	CASSPGQLANYGYTF
.	TRBJ2-7	TRBV5-4	.	TGTGCCAGCAGCTTCGACTGGGGGGACTACGAGCAGTACTTC	CASSFDWGDYEQYF
.	TRBJ2-5	TRBV24-1	once	TGTGCCACCAGCAGCAGGGAGACCCAGTACTTC	CATSSRETQYF
.	TRBJ1-2	TRBV19	.	TGTGCCAGTAGCAGGGGCGACTATGGCTACACCTTC	CASSRGDYGYTF
TRBD2	TRBJ2-5	TRBV7-8	.	TGTGCCAGCAGCTTAGCGGGAGGGCGGGTGGAGACCCAGTACTTC	CASSLAGGRVETQYF
.	TRBJ1-1	TRBV4-1	.	TGCGCCAGCAGCCAAGGGGCCCAGACCTGGGCTGAAGCTTTCTTT	CASSQGAQTWAEAFF
.	TRBJ1-1	TRBV18	.	TGTGCCAGCTCACCCCAGACAGGCAACACTGAAGCTTTCTTT	CASSPQTGNTEAFF